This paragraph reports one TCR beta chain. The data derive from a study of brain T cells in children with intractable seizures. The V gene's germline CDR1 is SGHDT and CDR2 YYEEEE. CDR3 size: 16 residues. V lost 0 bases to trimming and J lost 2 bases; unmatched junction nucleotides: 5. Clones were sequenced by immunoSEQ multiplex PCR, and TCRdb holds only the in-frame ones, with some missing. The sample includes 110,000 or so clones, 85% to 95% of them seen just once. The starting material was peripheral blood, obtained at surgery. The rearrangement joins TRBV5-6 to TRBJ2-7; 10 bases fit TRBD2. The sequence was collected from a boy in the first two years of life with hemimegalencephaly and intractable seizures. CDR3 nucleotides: TGTGCCAGCAGCTTGGCTGGACTAGCGGACCCCTACGAGCAGTACTTC. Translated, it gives CASSLAGLADPYEQYF.